Each of the 18 T cell receptor beta chains below was sequenced from the same sample in a study of blood T cell repertoires in COVID-19. Produced via immunoSEQ multiplex PCR; TCRdb's table is partial and in-frame only. The sample lists 190,000 or so clones, roughly 78% seen once, with 2.5% to 3.5% in the top ten. The sequencing input was peripheral blood. The origin of the receptors is an elderly woman with active or convalescent COVID-19.

This chain uses TRBV5-5 with TRBJ2-7; TRBD1 might be the D (6 bases). Per the germline V gene, CDR1 is SGHKS and CDR2 is YYEKEE (reference sequence). V was trimmed by 4 bases and J by 1 base, leaving 15 bases between them. The CDR3 has 15 residues. The chain's CDR3 is CASSPRVQGSYEQYF. As DNA, the CDR3 is TGTGCCAGCAGCCCGAGGGTGCAGGGGTCCTACGAGCAGTACTTC.

This clone was observed a few times. The rearrangement uses TRBV7-9 and TRBJ1-1; D gene ambiguous. V was trimmed by 5 bases and J by 3 bases, leaving 13 bases between them. CDR1 is SEHNR, CDR2 FQNEAQ, per germline (reference sequence). The CDR3 is made up of 14 amino acids. The CDR3, as DNA: TGTGCCAGCAGCAAACGTCAAAGCTACACTGAAGCTTTCTTT. Encoded protein: CASSKRQSYTEAFF.

The chain couples TRBV7-9 to TRBJ1-1; TRBD1 matches 7 bases. The CDR3 is 14 residues long. Germline CDR1 is SEHNR and CDR2 is FQNEAQ (reference sequence). V dropped 5 bases and J dropped 5; count of bases not matched to a gene: 8. The CDR3 sequence is CASSPQGWRTEAFF. The CDR3 DNA reads as TGTGCCAGCAGCCCACAGGGGTGGAGGACTGAAGCTTTCTTT. Based on the CDR3 plus reference TRBV7-9 and TRBJ1-1, the full variable domain is DTGVSQNPRHKITKRGQNVTFRCDPISEHNRLYWYRQTLGQGPEFLTYFQNEAQLEKSRLLSDRFSAERPKGSFSTLEIQRTEQGDSAMYLCASSPQGWRTEAFFGQGTRLTVV.

The V gene is TRBV19, the J gene TRBJ2-7; 7 bases map to TRBD2. Unmatched junction bases numbered 4, after V lost 5 bases and J lost 3 bases. CDR3 size: 13 residues. Germline CDR1 and CDR2: LNHDA and SQIVND (reference sequence). The CDR3 loop is CASSLGTNYEQYF. CDR3 bases: TGTGCCAGTAGTCTAGGGACTAACTACGAGCAGTACTTC.

J is TRBJ2-7 and V is TRBV6-5; a weak D match, TRBD2 (6 bases). Per germline, CDR1 MNHEY and CDR2 SVGAGI. The CDR3 is 13 residues long. V lost 4 bases, J lost 3 bases, and 10 bases lay in between. CDR3 region: CASSSIGSYEQYF. For the CDR3, the DNA is TGTGCCAGCAGTTCTATCGGGAGCTACGAGCAGTACTTC.

This chain connects TRBV11-2 to TRBJ2-3, with D possibly being TRBD1 (5 bases). Deletions cut 5 bases from V and 4 bases from J, with 10 bases between. The germline V gene encodes CDR1 SGHAT and CDR2 FQNNGV. CDR3 length: 13 amino acids. Here the CDR3 reads CASSPAGSDTQYF. CDR3 DNA: TGTGCCAGCAGCCCCGCAGGGTCAGATACGCAGTATTTT.

A single count supports this clone. The chain has TRBV19 and TRBJ1-2; 7 nucleotides match TRBD1. The CDR3 length is 12 residues. Germline CDR1 LNHDA, CDR2 SQIVND (reference sequence). With 4 bases clipped from V and 13 bases from J, the junction kept 9 bases outside the gene matches. CDR3 sequence reads: CASSRDSGTATF. CDR3 in DNA: TGTGCCAGTAGTAGGGACAGTGGGACTGCCACCTTC.

For the CDR3, the DNA is TGTGCCAGCAGTCCACCCGGGGAATTCCGTTCGGGGCAGTACTTC. This encodes CASSPPGEFRSGQYF. V usage is TRBV28 and J usage is TRBJ2-7, with a possible D match to TRBD2 (5 bases). This CDR3 is built from 15 residues. Trimming cost V 5 bases and J 9 bases, with 23 bases left between them. Germline loops: CDR1 MDHEN, CDR2 SYDVKM. Drawing the rest from reference TRBV28 and TRBJ2-7, the complete variable domain is DVKVTQSSRYLVKRTGEKVFLECVQDMDHENMFWYRQDPGLGLRLIYFSYDVKMKEKGDIPEGYSVSREKKERFSLILESASTNQTSMYLCASSPPGEFRSGQYFGPGTRLTVT.

CDR3 sequence (DNA): TGTGCCAGCTCACAAGGGACAGGGTCAGAGACCCAGTACTTC. As protein: CASSQGTGSETQYF. This chain uses TRBV18 with TRBJ2-5; the match to TRBD1 covers 9 bases. In germline, CDR1 is KGHSH, CDR2 LQKENI. This CDR3 has 14 amino acids. J gave up 4 bases and V 4 bases, and 4 bases lay outside the gene matches.

V and J are TRBV7-9 and TRBJ1-2; 10 bases fit TRBD1. This CDR3 has 17 residues. The junction had 12 bases not matched to a gene; V was cut back by 4 bases and J by 4 bases. The V gene's germline CDR1 is SEHNR and CDR2 FQNEAQ (reference sequence). The DNA for the CDR3 is TGTGCCAGCAGCTCAGGGACAGGGGTTTCGTGGGGCTATGGCTACACCTTC. Encoded protein: CASSSGTGVSWGYGYTF.

The gene calls are TRBV3-1 (or the pseudogene TRBV3-2) and TRBJ2-7; a possible D gene is TRBD1 (5 bases). Per the germline V gene, CDR1 is LGHDT and CDR2 is YNNKEL (reference sequence). Deletions cut 4 bases from V and 2 bases from J, with 9 bases between. The CDR3 length is 13 residues. The CDR3 reads CASSRGHTYEQYF. The CDR3 DNA sequence: TGTGCCAGCAGCCGAGGACATACCTACGAGCAGTACTTC.

The chain combines TRBV3-1 (or the pseudogene TRBV3-2) with TRBJ1-2; D is perhaps TRBD1 (6 bases). Trimming took off 5 bases at V and 8 bases at J, with 15 bases between the two ends. From germline, CDR1 is LGHDT and CDR2 YNNKEL (reference sequence). The CDR3 contains 13 residues. The CDR3 loop is CASSGAGAWGYTF. As DNA, the CDR3 is TGTGCCAGCAGCGGGGCAGGGGCTTGGGGCTACACCTTC.

The chain joins TRBV6-5 to TRBJ1-6; D remains ambiguous. CDR3 size: 14 residues. Trimming stripped 2 bases from V and 8 bases from J, with 10 bases between. The V gene's germline CDR1 is MNHEY and CDR2 SVGAGI. The CDR3, as DNA: TGTGCCAGCAGTTACGGTAACGAGTATTCACCCCTCCACTTT. Translating gives CASSYGNEYSPLHF.

The chain recombines TRBV10-3 with TRBJ2-4, with 12 bases aligning to TRBD2. Germline assignment: CDR1 ENHRY and CDR2 SYGVKD. The CDR3 contains 17 residues. V trimming: 2 bases; J trimming: 5 bases; junction bases outside the gene matches: 7. The CDR3 nucleotides are TGTGCCATCAGTGAGCATCTAGCGGGGGGGATCCAAAACATTCAGTACTTC. It translates to CAISEHLAGGIQNIQYF.

The chain combines TRBV9 with TRBJ1-1; TRBD1 might be the D (5 bases). The CDR3 loop spans 15 amino acids. Germline V CDR1 and CDR2: SGDLS, YYNGEE. V gave up 0 bases and J gave up 5 bases, with 14 bases separating them. The CDR3: CASSVVGSGATEAFF. The CDR3 DNA reads TGTGCCAGCAGCGTAGTTGGAAGTGGGGCTACTGAAGCTTTCTTT. The full variable domain, with the rest looked up from reference TRBV9 and TRBJ1-1, is DSGVTQTPKHLITATGQRVTLRCSPRSGDLSVYWYQQSLDQGLQFLIQYYNGEERAKGNILERFSAQQFPDLHSELNLSSLELGDSALYFCASSVVGSGATEAFFGQGTRLTVV.

The chain combines TRBV27 with TRBJ1-2; no definite D call. CDR1 is MNHEY and CDR2 is SMNVEV in the germline V gene (reference sequence). Trimming took off 3 bases at V and 1 base at J, with 6 bases between the two ends. The length of the CDR3 is 13 residues. The CDR3 reads CASSFRLNYGYTF. The CDR3 DNA reads as TGTGCCAGCAGTTTTCGACTTAACTATGGCTACACCTTC.

This chain connects TRBV27 to TRBJ2-7; D unclear. Germline V CDR1 and CDR2: MNHEY, SMNVEV (reference sequence). Trimming shortened V by 5 bases and J by 2 bases, and 19 bases separated the two germline ends. The CDR3 runs to 16 residues. In nucleotides, the CDR3 is TGTGCCAGCAGTCCTCGCCCCCCAGGAATGACCTACGAGCAGTACTTC. This codes for CASSPRPPGMTYEQYF.

This clone was seen a handful of times. The rearrangement uses TRBV5-6 and TRBJ2-7; 9 bases fit TRBD1. The junction had 10 bases not matched to a gene; V was cut back by 4 bases and J by 5 bases. CDR1 and CDR2 from the germline V gene are SGHDT and YYEEEE. The CDR3 extends over 15 amino acids. The CDR3 DNA sequence: TGTGCCAGCAGCCAGCTACAGGGGGCTAGGGACGAGCAGTACTTC. This gives the protein CASSQLQGARDEQYF.